A single sample is the source of the 28 T cell receptor beta chains below, sequenced in a study of graft-versus-host responses after intestinal transplantation. This table comes from immunoSEQ multiplex PCR, and its TCRdb copy is limited to in-frame clones, with some not included. The data contain approximately 130,000 clones, around 94% of them seen just once; the ten biggest clones take up under 0.2%. Which antigens these TCRs recognize remains unknown. This specimen consisted of unstimulated CD4+ T cells sorted from spleen or lymph node cells, obtained before intestinal transplant. The receptors here all came from a human donor who received an intestinal transplant.

V is TRBV5-6 and J is TRBJ2-5, with TRBD2 identical over 7 bases. Germline V CDR1 and CDR2: SGHDT, YYEEEE. The CDR3 spans 14 residues. J was trimmed by 5 bases and V by 2 bases; bases with no gene match: 6. The CDR3 sequence is CASSFWGGEETQYF. The CDR3 nucleotides read TGTGCCAGCAGCTTCTGGGGGGGAGAGGAGACCCAGTACTTC. Using reference TRBV5-6 and TRBJ2-5 for the parts outside the CDR3, the full variable domain is DAGVTQSPTHLIKTRGQQVTLRCSPKSGHDTVSWYQQALGQGPQFIFQYYEEEERQRGNFPDRFSGHQFPNYSSELNVNALLLGDSALYLCASSFWGGEETQYFGPGTRLLVL.

Written as DNA, the CDR3 is TGTGCCAGCAGTTATTTTTCCGTCGGCAGGATGAACACTGAAGCTTTCTTT. Translating it yields CASSYFSVGRMNTEAFF. The chain carries TRBV27 and TRBJ1-1; D unresolved. The CDR3 totals 17 residues. The V gene lost 4 bases and the J gene lost 0 bases, with 18 bases spanning the gap. Per germline, CDR1 MNHEY and CDR2 SMNVEV (reference sequence).

The J gene is TRBJ2-3, the V gene TRBV10-2; perhaps D is TRBD1 or TRBD2 (6 bases each). Per the germline V gene, CDR1 is WSHSY and CDR2 is SAAADI. The CDR3 has 14 residues. The V end was cut by 4 bases, the J end by 6 bases, with 14 bases between. The CDR3, as DNA: TGCGCCAGCAGTGCGGGATCGGGGGCCGATACGCAGTATTTT. This codes for CASSAGSGADTQYF.

The V call is TRBV11-2, the J call TRBJ2-5, with D perhaps matching TRBD1 (6 bases). Trimming removed 5 bases from V and 3 bases from J, with 10 bases in between. This CDR3 is built from 13 residues. CDR1 and CDR2 from the germline V gene are SGHAT and FQNNGV. CDR3 in amino acids: CASSKWTEETQYF. The CDR3 nucleotides read TGTGCCAGCAGCAAATGGACAGAAGAGACCCAGTACTTC. The complete variable domain, with remaining parts taken from reference TRBV11-2 and TRBJ2-5, reads EAGVAQSPRYKIIEKRQSVAFWCNPISGHATLYWYQQILGQGPKLLIQFQNNGVVDDSQLPKDRFSAERLKGVDSTLKIQPAKLEDSAVYLCASSKWTEETQYFGPGTRLLVL.

The chain combines TRBV11-2 with TRBJ1-6; 7 nucleotides agree with TRBD1. Trimming at V came to 0 bases and at J to 9 bases, leaving 11 bases not matched to a gene. CDR1 SGHAT and CDR2 FQNNGV come from the germline V gene. CDR3 length: 17 residues. CDR3 nucleotides: TGTGCCAGCAGCTTAGACCAACAGGGGTTTAGGAGTTCACCCCTCCACTTT. Translated: CASSLDQQGFRSSPLHF.

The gene calls are TRBV18 and TRBJ2-1; 11 bases are shared with TRBD2. This CDR3 spans 15 amino acids. With 1 base clipped from V and 8 bases from J, the junction kept 4 bases outside the gene matches. Germline CDR1 and CDR2: KGHSH and LQKENI. The CDR3 DNA reads TGTGCCAGCTCACCACTAGCGGGGGGGCCCTATGAGCAGTTCTTC. Amino acids: CASSPLAGGPYEQFF. The whole variable domain, filled in from reference TRBV18 and TRBJ2-1, reads NAGVMQNPRHLVRRRGQEARLRCSPMKGHSHVYWYRQLPEEGLKFMVYLQKENIIDESGMPKERFSAEFPKEGPSILRIQQVVRGDSAAYFCASSPLAGGPYEQFFGPGTRLTVL.

The rearrangement links TRBV11-3 to TRBJ2-2; D might be TRBD1 or TRBD2, each matching 5 bases. Germline CDR1 is SGHNT and CDR2 is YENEEA. With 5 bases removed from V and 9 bases from J, the gap between germline ends came to 10 bases. This CDR3 has 12 amino acids. The CDR3: CASSPGRRELFF. The CDR3 region has the DNA TGTGCCAGCAGCCCGGGACGCCGGGAGCTGTTTTTT.

The sample holds one count of this clone. The chain couples TRBV13 to TRBJ1-2; D uncertain. CDR1 and CDR2 from the germline V gene are PRHDT and FYEKMQ (reference sequence). The germline V and J ends were trimmed by 3 bases and 4 bases, with 3 bases remaining between them. There are 11 residues in the CDR3. The DNA of the CDR3 is TGTGCCAGCAGCTTGGGCTATGGCTACACCTTC. Amino acid sequence: CASSLGYGYTF. Filled out from reference TRBV13 and TRBJ1-2, the complete variable domain reads AAGVIQSPRHLIKEKRETATLKCYPIPRHDTVYWYQQGPGQDPQFLISFYEKMQSDKGSIPDRFSAQQFSDYHSELNMSSLELGDSALYFCASSLGYGYTFGSGTRLTVV.

V usage is TRBV2 and J usage is TRBJ1-6; D is possibly TRBD1 (6 bases). The length of the CDR3 is 13 residues. In germline, CDR1 is SNHLY, CDR2 FYNNEI. The germline V and J ends were trimmed by 10 bases and 13 bases, with 20 bases remaining between them. CDR3 DNA sequence: TGTGCCACGATGACAGGAGGATACACCCCCCTCCACTTT. Translated: CATMTGGYTPLHF.

The sample holds a few counts of this clone. The chain combines TRBV7-9 with TRBJ2-7; a possible D gene is TRBD1 (6 bases). CDR1 is SEHNR, CDR2 FQNEAQ, per germline (reference sequence). The V and J ends lost 5 bases and 3 bases respectively, with 11 bases between them. CDR3 size: 13 residues. This chain's CDR3 is CASSPQGHYEQYF. The CDR3 DNA sequence: TGTGCCAGCAGCCCCCAGGGACACTACGAGCAGTACTTC.

This chain joins TRBV27 and TRBJ2-1; D not certain. This CDR3 comprises 15 residues. The V gene lost 7 bases and the J gene lost 7 bases, with 20 bases spanning the gap. CDR1 MNHEY and CDR2 SMNVEV come from the germline V gene (reference sequence). DNA of the CDR3: TGTGCCAGCAACGGGTGGAGTAGGGAAATTAATGAGCAGTTCTTC. Protein sequence: CASNGWSREINEQFF.

V and J are TRBV19 and TRBJ1-5; D possibly corresponds to TRBD1 (5 bases). Trimming stripped 4 bases from V and 6 bases from J, with 16 bases between. CDR1 LNHDA and CDR2 SQIVND come from the germline V gene (reference sequence). This CDR3 has 15 residues. The CDR3 DNA sequence: TGTGCCAGTAGTAGGGTTGGAGGGGCCGGTCAGCCCCAGCATTTT. It yields the protein CASSRVGGAGQPQHF.

This clone has a single count. V is TRBV7-7 and J is TRBJ2-5, with D tentatively TRBD2 (7 bases). Between the trimmed V and J ends, which lost 1 base and 4 bases, there was a span of 16 bases. Germline V gene lookup returns CDR1 SSHAT and CDR2 FNYEAQ (reference sequence). The CDR3 contains 16 residues. CDR3 amino acids: CASSLGWGGASETQYF. DNA of the CDR3: TGTGCCAGCAGCTTAGGATGGGGGGGGGCCTCAGAGACCCAGTACTTC.

This clone was counted once. The chain couples TRBV30 to TRBJ1-6; D not resolved. CDR3 length: 15 amino acids. From germline, CDR1 is GTSNPN and CDR2 SVGIG (reference sequence). Trimming shortened V by 1 base and J by 10 bases, and 17 bases separated the two germline ends. CDR3 bases: TGTGCCTGGAGTGAACCCGCCGGACCCTACTCACCCCTCCACTTT. Amino acids: CAWSEPAGPYSPLHF.

The genes are TRBV6-6 and TRBJ2-4, with D hard to call. The ends were cut back, 0 bases at V and 7 bases at J, with 7 bases in the middle. CDR1 is MNHNY and CDR2 is SVGAGI in the germline V gene (reference sequence). The CDR3 consists of 13 residues. CDR3 bases: TGTGCCAGCAGTTACTCGAACCGGAACATTCAGTACTTC. Protein sequence: CASSYSNRNIQYF.

The rearrangement joins TRBV5-1 to TRBJ2-3; possible D gene TRBD1, 6 bases. The CDR3 is made up of 14 amino acids. The V and J ends lost 1 base and 2 bases respectively, with 8 bases between them. Germline-derived CDR1 and CDR2 are SGHRS and YFSETQ. CDR3 region: CASSLWDNTDTQYF. In DNA form, the CDR3 reads TGCGCCAGCAGCTTGTGGGACAACACAGATACGCAGTATTTT.

This rearrangement joins TRBV11-2 to TRBJ2-3; D uncertain. CDR3 length equals 13 residues. V lost 4 bases and J lost 2, with 7 bases in between. Germline V gene sequence: CDR1 SGHAT, CDR2 FQNNGV. CDR3 residues: CASSSSYTDTQYF. In DNA, the CDR3 is TGTGCCAGCAGCTCGAGTTACACAGATACGCAGTATTTT.

The J gene is TRBJ1-1, the V gene TRBV11-2, with TRBD1 as a possible D gene (5 bases). Germline V CDR1 and CDR2: SGHAT, FQNNGV. The CDR3 loop spans 15 amino acids. The V end lost 1 base, the J end lost 4 bases, and 13 bases lay between the germline ends. The CDR3 DNA reads TGTGCCAGCAGCTTAGCTCTTGTGGACACCACTGAAGCTTTCTTT. Its protein product is CASSLALVDTTEAFF.

The chain is built from TRBV6-6 and TRBJ2-1; 10 bases line up with TRBD2. Trimming removed 6 bases from V and 4 bases from J; junction bases left unmatched: 6. Germline-derived CDR1 and CDR2 are MNHNY and SVGAGI (reference sequence). The CDR3 spans 15 residues. The CDR3 here is CASSILAGLYNEQFF. DNA of the CDR3: TGTGCCAGCAGCATACTAGCGGGGTTATACAATGAGCAGTTCTTC.

The V gene is TRBV5-1, the J gene TRBJ1-1, with a weak D call TRBD1 (6 bases). The CDR3 contains 15 residues. V lost 5 bases to trimming and J lost 1 base, with 15 bases between them. Germline V gene lookup returns CDR1 SGHRS and CDR2 YFSETQ. The CDR3 is CASRPTGLGNTEAFF. CDR3 DNA: TGCGCCAGCAGACCCACAGGGCTCGGGAACACTGAAGCTTTCTTT.

The chain joins TRBV9 to TRBJ2-5; 7 positions match TRBD1. The CDR3 loop spans 15 amino acids. The V gene's germline CDR1 is SGDLS and CDR2 YYNGEE. The junction had 15 bases not matched to a gene; V was cut back by 9 bases and J by 4 bases. The chain's CDR3 is CANCSVSSGGETQYF. The CDR3 region has the DNA TGTGCCAACTGTAGCGTATCTTCAGGGGGAGAGACCCAGTACTTC. The full variable domain, in which reference TRBV9 and TRBJ2-5 provide the parts outside the CDR3, is DSGVTQTPKHLITATGQRVTLRCSPRSGDLSVYWYQQSLDQGLQFLIQYYNGEERAKGNILERFSAQQFPDLHSELNLSSLELGDSALYFCANCSVSSGGETQYFGPGTRLLVL.

A remark on this clone: The same CDR3 is also encoded by other DNA sequences in this sample. The chain carries TRBV6-1 and TRBJ2-7, with 9 bases lining up with TRBD1. V gave up 2 bases and J gave up 3 bases; unmatched junction bases: 5. Germline V CDR1 and CDR2: MNHNS, SASEGT. The CDR3 covers 15 residues. The CDR3 spells CASSEPGQGFYEQYF. CDR3 coding DNA: TGTGCCAGCAGTGAACCGGGACAGGGCTTCTACGAGCAGTACTTC.

The V and J genes are TRBV14 and TRBJ2-7; 9 bases fit TRBD2. CDR1 is SGHDN and CDR2 is FVKESK in the germline V gene. The CDR3 covers 14 residues. V shed 1 base and J 5 bases; nucleotides not matched to a gene: 3. The DNA for the CDR3 is TGTGCCAGCAGCCAAGCGGGGACTAGCCACGAGCAGTACTTC. Translation: CASSQAGTSHEQYF. Based on the CDR3 plus reference TRBV14 and TRBJ2-7, the full variable domain is EAGVTQFPSHSVIEKGQTVTLRCDPISGHDNLYWYRRVMGKEIKFLLHFVKESKQDESGMPNNRFLAERTGGTYSTLKVQPAELEDSGVYFCASSQAGTSHEQYFGPGTRLTVT.

The V call is TRBV7-9, the J call TRBJ1-1; 7 bases fit TRBD1. There are 15 residues in the CDR3. Germline CDR1 reads SEHNR; CDR2 reads FQNEAQ (reference sequence). V trimming: 1 base; J trimming: 4 bases; junction bases outside the gene matches: 6. CDR3 in amino acids: CASSLGGGAVTEAFF. The CDR3, as DNA: TGTGCCAGCAGCTTAGGAGGGGGCGCGGTCACTGAAGCTTTCTTT. Looking up the rest from reference TRBV7-9 and TRBJ1-1 gives the full variable domain: DTGVSQNPRHKITKRGQNVTFRCDPISEHNRLYWYRQTLGQGPEFLTYFQNEAQLEKSRLLSDRFSAERPKGSFSTLEIQRTEQGDSAMYLCASSLGGGAVTEAFFGQGTRLTVV.

This chain uses TRBV5-1 with TRBJ1-5; perhaps TRBD1 as D (6 bases). V lost 0 bases and J lost 1, with 8 bases in between. CDR1 SGHRS and CDR2 YFSETQ come from the germline V gene. CDR3 length: 15 residues. CDR3 loop: CASSLGTGSNQPQHF. Here the CDR3 DNA reads TGCGCCAGCAGCTTGGGTACAGGGAGCAATCAGCCCCAGCATTTT. Full variable domain (rest looked up from reference TRBV5-1 and TRBJ1-5): KAGVTQTPRYLIKTRGQQVTLSCSPISGHRSVSWYQQTPGQGLQFLFEYFSETQRNKGNFPGRFSGRQFSNSRSEMNVSTLELGDSALYLCASSLGTGSNQPQHFGDGTRLSIL.

This sequence joins TRBV27 and TRBJ2-7; no clear D gene. Germline CDR1 reads MNHEY; CDR2 reads SMNVEV (reference sequence). CDR3 length: 14 amino acids. V was clipped by 8 bases and J by 3 bases, with 17 bases between them. Here the CDR3 DNA reads TGTGCCAGCCGCCCGACTCCCCCCCGCTACGAGCAGTACTTC. Translating it yields CASRPTPPRYEQYF.

Concerning this clone: At one boundary the junction diverges from the germline segment, which might be a read error. The CDR3 sequence: CASSYTGVNAEAFF. The DNA for the CDR3 is TGTGCCAGCAGCTACACAGGGGTGAACGCTGAAGCTTTCTTT. This sequence joins TRBV7-3 and TRBJ1-1; 7 bases are a match to TRBD1. Germline V gives CDR1 SGHTA, CDR2 FQGTGA. The CDR3 totals 14 residues.

For the CDR3, the DNA is TGTGCCAGCAGTCCCTCTATGGGGGGCTCCTACGAGCAGTACTTC. Translation gives CASSPSMGGSYEQYF. This chain joins TRBV2 and TRBJ2-7, with D perhaps TRBD2 (6 bases). Germline CDR1 reads SNHLY; CDR2 reads FYNNEI. The V end was cut by 5 bases, the J end by 0 bases, with 14 bases between. This CDR3 contains 15 residues.